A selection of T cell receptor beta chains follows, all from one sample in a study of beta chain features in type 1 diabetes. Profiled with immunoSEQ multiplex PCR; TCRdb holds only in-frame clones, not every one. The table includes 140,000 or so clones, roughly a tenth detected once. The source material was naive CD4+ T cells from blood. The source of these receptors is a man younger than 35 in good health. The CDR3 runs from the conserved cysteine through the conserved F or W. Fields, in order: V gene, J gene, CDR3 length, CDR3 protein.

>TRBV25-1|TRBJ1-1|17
CASSEYGQGLGNTEAFF
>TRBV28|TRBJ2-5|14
CASSLPQVQETQYF
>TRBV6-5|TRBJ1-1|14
CASSYEVGNTEAFF
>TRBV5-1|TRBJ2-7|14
CASRVGTSSYEQYF
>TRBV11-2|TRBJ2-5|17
CASSLDLLGQGKKTQYF
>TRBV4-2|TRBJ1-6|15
CASSQDRQGGSPLHF
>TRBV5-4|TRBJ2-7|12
CATSQRNYEQYF
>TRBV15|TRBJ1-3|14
CATSTRQGLNTIYF
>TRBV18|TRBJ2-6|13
CASSGSGANVLTF
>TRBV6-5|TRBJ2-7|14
CASTEGQGDYEQYF
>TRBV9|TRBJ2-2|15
CASSPGGHNTGELFF
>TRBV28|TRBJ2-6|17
CASTLLRGRSGANVLTF
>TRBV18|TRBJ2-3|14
CASSPLEQAVTQYF
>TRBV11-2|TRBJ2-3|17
CASSFGAGTSGVGGQYF
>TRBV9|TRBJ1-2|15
CASSVAPDRGNGYTF
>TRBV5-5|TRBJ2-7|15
CASSQLAGATYEQYF
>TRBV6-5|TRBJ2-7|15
CASSYSGPAEDEQYF
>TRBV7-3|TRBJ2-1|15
CASSPPGQSYNEQFF
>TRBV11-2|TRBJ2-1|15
CASSSTAYSGGAGVF